The following is a T cell receptor beta chain sequence with its context. The target antigen is unknown. Method: immunoSEQ multiplex PCR; TCRdb's copy keeps in-frame clones and lacks some. The table has approximately 150,000 clones, approximately 90% seen once. The germline V gene encodes CDR1 SQVTM and CDR2 ANQGSEA. This CDR3 contains 13 residues. V shed 6 bases, J shed 6 bases, and the junction held 9 bases outside the gene matches. The sample comes from a study of cytotoxic CD8 clonotypes in ibrutinib-treated CLL. General study points: Whereas clonality rose at ibrutinib response, it declined toward baseline at progression.

The sample in question was PBMCs, obtained at disease progression, from a patient treated with ibrutinib. The rearrangement links TRBV29-1 to TRBJ1-1; the match to TRBD1 covers 8 bases. This TCR came from a human donor with chronic lymphocytic leukemia. The CDR3 reads CSVAQGALAEAFF. CDR3 in DNA: TGCAGCGTCGCTCAGGGGGCGCTTGCTGAAGCTTTCTTT.